These 2 T cell receptor beta chains originate from one sample sequenced in a study of CD8 T cells in ankylosing spondylitis. One entry per CDR3 protein, called by TCRdb with MiXCR from the 5' RACE reads. The sample consists of about 69,000 distinct CDR3 sequences, 5.3% of them appearing once. Sequencing was done on a sample of blood, either unsorted or a sorted T cell fraction (not recorded which). These TCRs come from a male donor with ankylosing spondylitis or in good health (not recorded which).

This clonotype was seen ten or more times. The J gene is TRBJ2-1, the V gene TRBV20-1; TRBD1 agrees at 7 bases. CDR3 length: 16 residues. The V and J ends lost 4 bases and 0 bases, in that order; junction bases with no gene match: 9. Per the germline V gene, CDR1 is DFQATT and CDR2 is SNEGSKA (reference sequence). CDR3 coding DNA: TGCAGTGCTACGCGTCGACAGGGCCCCTCCTACAATGAGCAGTTCTTC. Its protein product is CSATRRQGPSYNEQFF.

The V call is TRBV7-2, the J call TRBJ2-3; 10 bases agree with TRBD2. The V gene end was trimmed by 5 bases and the J gene end by 1 base; junction bases not matched to a gene: 6. The CDR3 extends over 16 amino acids. In germline, CDR1 is SGHTA, CDR2 FQGNSA. CDR3 in DNA: TGTGCCAGCAGCCACAGCGGGGGGGCTGGCACAGATACGCAGTATTTT. Residues: CASSHSGGAGTDTQYF. Supplemented by reference TRBV7-2 and TRBJ2-3, the full variable domain reads GAGVSQSPSNKVTEKGKDVELRCDPISGHTALYWYRQSLGQGLEFLIYFQGNSAPDKSGLPSDRFSAERTGGSVSTLTIQRTQQEDSAVYLCASSHSGGAGTDTQYFGPGTRLTVL.